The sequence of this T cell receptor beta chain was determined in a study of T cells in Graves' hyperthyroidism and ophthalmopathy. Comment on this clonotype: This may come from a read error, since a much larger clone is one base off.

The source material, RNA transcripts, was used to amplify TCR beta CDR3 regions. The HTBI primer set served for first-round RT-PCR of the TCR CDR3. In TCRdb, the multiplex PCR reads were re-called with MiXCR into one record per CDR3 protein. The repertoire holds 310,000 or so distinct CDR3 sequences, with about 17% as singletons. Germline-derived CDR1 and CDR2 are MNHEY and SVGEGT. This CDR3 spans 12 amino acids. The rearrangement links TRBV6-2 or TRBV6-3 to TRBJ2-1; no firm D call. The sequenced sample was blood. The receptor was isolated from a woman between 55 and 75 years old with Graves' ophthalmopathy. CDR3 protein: CANSHSLSEQFF. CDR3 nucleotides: TGTGCCAACAGTCACTCCTTGAGTGAGCAGTTCTTC.